This T cell receptor (beta chain) was documented in a study of CD8 T cells in ankylosing spondylitis. Findings and limits, study-wide: Significant enrichment of disease-linked clones was reportedly seen in matched ankylosing spondylitis synovial fluid. The disease-linked clones had a CD8+ phenotype and low blood frequencies. Reactive arthritis synovial fluid and blood previously showed some of these motif variants. The study identified a TCR beta motif of several highly homologous variants that appeared characteristic of ankylosing spondylitis blood.

This clonotype has ten or more counts. Its target is not known. Quantitative barcoded 5'-RACE was used to prepare TCR beta libraries. TCRdb independently ran MiXCR on the 5' RACE reads; one entry per CDR3 protein. The table shows around 490,000 distinct CDR3 sequences, with approximately 5% occurring only once. The CDR3 loop spans 13 amino acids. The germline gives CDR1 DFQATT, CDR2 SNEGSKA (reference sequence). The germline V and J ends were trimmed by 5 bases and 3 bases, with 14 bases remaining between them. Sequenced: blood, either unsorted or a sorted T cell fraction (not recorded which). The clonotype comes from a male donor with ankylosing spondylitis. This chain links TRBV20-1 with TRBJ2-7, with D perhaps TRBD1 (6 bases). In nucleotides, the CDR3 is TGCAGTGCTCAAAGAGAAGGGGGCTACGAGCAGTACTTC. Amino acids: CSAQREGGYEQYF.